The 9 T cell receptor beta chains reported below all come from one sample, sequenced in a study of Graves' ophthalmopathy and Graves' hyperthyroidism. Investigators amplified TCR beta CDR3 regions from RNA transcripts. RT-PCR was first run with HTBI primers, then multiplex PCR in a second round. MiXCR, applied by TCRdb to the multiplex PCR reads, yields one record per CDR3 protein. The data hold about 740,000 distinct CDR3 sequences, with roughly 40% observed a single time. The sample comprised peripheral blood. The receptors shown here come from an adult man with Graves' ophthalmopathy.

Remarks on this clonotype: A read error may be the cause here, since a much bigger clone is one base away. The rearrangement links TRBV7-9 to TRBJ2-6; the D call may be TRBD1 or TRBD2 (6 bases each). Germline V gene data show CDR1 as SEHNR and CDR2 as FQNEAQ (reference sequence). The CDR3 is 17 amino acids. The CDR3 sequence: CASSQRLRGGGANILTF. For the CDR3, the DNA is TGTGCCAGCAGCCAGAGACTCAGGGGCGGAGGGGCCAACATCCTGACTTTC.

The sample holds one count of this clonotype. CDR3 amino acids: CSDSGQQETQYF. CDR3 in DNA: TGCAGCGATAGCGGGCAGCAAGAGACCCAGTACTTC. The V gene is TRBV29-1, the J gene TRBJ2-5; 7 nucleotides agree with TRBD2. The CDR3 runs 12 residues. After removal of 7 bases from V and 2 bases from J, the junction contained 4 bases not matched to a gene. Germline-derived CDR1 and CDR2 are SQVTM and ANQGSEA.

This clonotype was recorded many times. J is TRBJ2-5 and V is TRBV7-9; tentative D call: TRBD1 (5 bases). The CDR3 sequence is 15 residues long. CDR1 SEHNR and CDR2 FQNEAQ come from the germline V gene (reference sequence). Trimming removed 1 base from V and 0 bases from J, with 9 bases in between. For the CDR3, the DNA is TGTGCCAGCAGCTTAGACAGGACGTACCAAGAGACCCAGTACTTC. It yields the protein CASSLDRTYQETQYF.

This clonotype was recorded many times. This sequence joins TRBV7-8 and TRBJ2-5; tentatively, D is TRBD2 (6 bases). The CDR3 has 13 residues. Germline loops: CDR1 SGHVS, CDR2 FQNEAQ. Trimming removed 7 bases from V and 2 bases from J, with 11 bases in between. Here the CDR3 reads CASKLAGQETQYF. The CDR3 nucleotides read TGTGCCAGCAAATTGGCGGGGCAAGAGACCCAGTACTTC. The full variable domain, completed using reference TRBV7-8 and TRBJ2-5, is GAGVSQSPRYKVAKRGQDVALRCDPISGHVSLFWYQQALGQGPEFLTYFQNEAQLDKSGLPSDRFFAERPEGSVSTLKIQRTQQEDSAVYLCASKLAGQETQYFGPGTRLLVL.

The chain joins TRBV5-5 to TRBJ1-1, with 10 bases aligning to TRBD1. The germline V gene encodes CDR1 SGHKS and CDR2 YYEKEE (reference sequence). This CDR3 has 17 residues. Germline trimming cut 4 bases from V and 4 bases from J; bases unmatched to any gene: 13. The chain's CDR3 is CASSTVALTGGGTEAFF. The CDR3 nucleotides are TGTGCCAGCAGCACCGTGGCGCTGACAGGGGGCGGCACTGAAGCTTTCTTT.

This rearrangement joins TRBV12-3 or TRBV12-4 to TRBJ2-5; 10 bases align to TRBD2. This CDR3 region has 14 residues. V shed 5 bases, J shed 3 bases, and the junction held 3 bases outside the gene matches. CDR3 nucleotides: TGTGCCAGCAGTGAAACTAGCGGGGAAGAGACCCAGTACTTC. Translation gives CASSETSGEETQYF.

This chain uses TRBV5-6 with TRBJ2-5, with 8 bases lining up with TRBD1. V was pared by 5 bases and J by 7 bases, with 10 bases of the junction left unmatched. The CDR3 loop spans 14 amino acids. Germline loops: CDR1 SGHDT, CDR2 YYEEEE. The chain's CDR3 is CASSWTGNEGTQYF. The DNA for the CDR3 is TGTGCCAGCAGTTGGACAGGGAATGAAGGGACCCAGTACTTC.

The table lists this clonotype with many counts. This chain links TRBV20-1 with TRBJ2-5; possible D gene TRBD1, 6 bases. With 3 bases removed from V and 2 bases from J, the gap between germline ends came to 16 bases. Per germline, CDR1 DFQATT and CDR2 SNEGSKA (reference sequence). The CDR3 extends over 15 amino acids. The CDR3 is CSASSEQGRQETQYF. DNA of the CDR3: TGCAGTGCTAGTTCCGAACAGGGAAGGCAAGAGACCCAGTACTTC.

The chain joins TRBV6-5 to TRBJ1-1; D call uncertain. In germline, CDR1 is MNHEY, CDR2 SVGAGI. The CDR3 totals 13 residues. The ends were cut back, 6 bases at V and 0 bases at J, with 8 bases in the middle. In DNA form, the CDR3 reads TGTGCCAGCAGGTACCGGCTGAACACTGAAGCTTTCTTT. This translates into CASRYRLNTEAFF.